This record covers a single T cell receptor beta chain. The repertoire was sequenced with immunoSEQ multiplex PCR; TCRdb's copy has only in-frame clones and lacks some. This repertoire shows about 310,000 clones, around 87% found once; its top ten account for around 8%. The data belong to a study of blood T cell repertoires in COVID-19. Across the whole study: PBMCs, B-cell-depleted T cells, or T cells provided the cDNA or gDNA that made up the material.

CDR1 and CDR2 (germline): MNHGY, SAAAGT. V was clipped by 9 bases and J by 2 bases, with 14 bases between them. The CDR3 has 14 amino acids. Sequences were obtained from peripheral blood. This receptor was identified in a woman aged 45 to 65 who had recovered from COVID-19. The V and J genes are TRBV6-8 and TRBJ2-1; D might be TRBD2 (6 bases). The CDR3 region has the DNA TGTGCCAGGCCGGGACTCTGCCCCTACAATGAGCAGTTCTTC. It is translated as CARPGLCPYNEQFF.